This TCR beta chain originates from a study of cytomegalovirus exposure and HLA in healthy donors. Study results and caveats: Exclusion as indistinguishable affected some V segments, including TRBV6-2 and TRBV6-3. With high specificity and sensitivity, the classifier reportedly diagnosed cytomegalovirus status. The study designated 160 or so TCR beta chains cytomegalovirus-associated.

The V gene's germline CDR1 is SEHNR and CDR2 FQNEAQ (reference sequence). The CDR3 runs 13 residues. With 60 Vbeta and 13 Jbeta primers, the PCR was carried out. TCRdb's table, derived via immunoSEQ multiplex PCR, lists solely in-frame clones and lacks some. The repertoire holds about 260,000 clones, roughly two thirds seen once, with under 3% in the top ten. Comments on this clone: Its antigen remains unknown. Germline is not matched at one junction end, which may reflect a read error.

The sequenced sample was PBMCs. This TCR derives from a female donor in good health and CMV-seronegative. The chain employs TRBV7-9 and TRBJ1-2; TRBD1 matches 7 bases. The CDR3 nucleotides are TGTTCCAGCAGCTCGGGACAGTCGTATGGCTACACCTTC. Residues: CSSSSGQSYGYTF.